Below, 3 T cell receptor beta chains from the same sample are listed, as sequenced in a study of CD8 T cells in ankylosing spondylitis. For these TCRs, the target antigens are not known. TCRdb ran MiXCR on the 5' RACE reads and lists one entry per CDR3 protein. The sample has around 130,000 distinct CDR3 sequences, roughly 15% seen once; the top ten hold about 33%. General observations from the study: Ankylosing spondylitis blood seemed to carry a telltale TCR beta motif made of seven or eight highly homologous variants.

Sequencing was carried out using blood, either unsorted or a sorted T cell fraction (not recorded which). Receptor source: a male donor with ankylosing spondylitis.

This clonotype was picked up a small number of times. The V and J genes are TRBV5-8 and TRBJ2-7; tentative D call: TRBD1 (8 bases). The CDR3 runs to 17 residues. Germline CDR1 SGHTS, CDR2 YDEGEE. The V end was cut by 4 bases, the J end by 1 base, with 21 bases between. The CDR3 here is CASSVGGGQEWSYEQYF. Here the CDR3 DNA reads TGTGCCAGCAGCGTGGGGGGGGGACAGGAATGGTCCTACGAGCAGTACTTC.

The rearrangement links TRBV5-8 to TRBJ2-1, with TRBD1 as a possible D gene (5 bases). Per the germline V gene, CDR1 is SGHTS and CDR2 is YDEGEE. Trimming stripped 0 bases from V and 3 bases from J, with 16 bases between. This CDR3 region has 17 residues. The CDR3 is CASSLGVETDYYNEQFF. The CDR3 DNA is TGTGCCAGCAGCTTGGGGGTCGAGACAGATTACTACAATGAGCAGTTCTTC. The full variable domain, completed using reference TRBV5-8 and TRBJ2-1, is EAGVTQSPTHLIKTRGQQATLRCSPISGHTSVYWYQQALGLGLQFLLWYDEGEERNRGNFPPRFSGRQFPNYSSELNVNALELEDSALYLCASSLGVETDYYNEQFFGPGTRLTVL.

This clonotype was found many times. The V call is TRBV4-2, the J call TRBJ2-7; no reliable D call. The germline V and J ends were trimmed by 3 bases and 0 bases, with 9 bases remaining between them. Germline lookup yields CDR1 LGHNA and CDR2 YNFKEQ. This CDR3 has 14 residues. CDR3 amino acids: CASSQATGSYEQYF. Here the CDR3 DNA reads TGTGCCAGCAGCCAGGCTACGGGCTCCTACGAGCAGTACTTC.